This note documents a single T cell receptor (beta chain) sequence. The data were obtained in a study of T cell changes during pregnancy in multiple sclerosis. Sequencing used immunoSEQ multiplex PCR; TCRdb keeps in-frame clones, though not all of them. The sample carries about 32,000 clones, 89% recorded once. The CDR3 length is 14 residues. Germline loops: CDR1 SGDLS, CDR2 YYNGEE. The V end was cut by 2 bases, the J end by 6 bases, with 14 bases between. The chain carries TRBV9 and TRBJ1-1; the D gene is possibly TRBD1 (6 bases). The sample consisted of CD8+ T cells from peripheral blood mononuclear cells, taken in the second trimester of pregnancy. The clonotype was recovered from a female donor with multiple sclerosis, enrolled in a pregnancy study. Here the CDR3 reads CASSVGGGGPEAFF. Here the CDR3 DNA reads TGTGCCAGCAGCGTGGGGGGCGGGGGGCCTGAAGCTTTCTTT. Complete variable domain (other parts from reference TRBV9 and TRBJ1-1): DSGVTQTPKHLITATGQRVTLRCSPRSGDLSVYWYQQSLDQGLQFLIQYYNGEERAKGNILERFSAQQFPDLHSELNLSSLELGDSALYFCASSVGGGGPEAFFGQGTRLTVV.